This TCR beta chain was found in a study of cytomegalovirus exposure and HLA in healthy donors. Regarding the study as a whole: Later genetic work tied a missense DCLRE1C variant to beta-chain V and J trimming. Relative to the roughly 700-donor mean, N-insertions were reportedly fewer in an Asian-associated ancestry cluster in a later analysis. Later analysis identified several of the most significant clusters that appeared linked to common viral pathogens. TCR beta chains numbering more than 150 were designated cytomegalovirus-associated.

Regarding this clone: Its antigen remains unknown. The junction differs from germline at one of its ends, possibly a read error.

The study ran its PCR with 60 Vbeta and 13 Jbeta primers. Assay: immunoSEQ multiplex PCR; the TCRdb copy retains only in-frame clones and omits some. The table shows some 100,000 clones, with roughly 80% occurring only once. This clonotype was obtained from a girl aged 2 to 10 in good health and CMV-seropositive. Sequencing was performed on PBMCs.

The CDR3 sequence: CAWSAVGTGVRNF. The DNA of the CDR3 is TGTGCCTGGAGTGCCGTAGGGACAGGGGTTCGGAATTTT. This sequence joins TRBV30 and TRBJ1-5; 10 bases are a match to TRBD1. CDR1 and CDR2 (germline): GTSNPN, SVGIG (reference sequence). The CDR3 runs 13 residues.